This paragraph covers one TCR beta chain sequence. Antigen unknown. Both subsets, CD45RA+ naive and CD45RA-negative memory, were split from the CD4+ cells. This sample is drawn from a study of shared clonotypes between healthy human individuals. Whole-study context: Three CD4 naive, three CD4 memory, two CD8 naive and one CD8 memory plate were used per donor.

Source study methods: Because ImmunoSEQ provided only junction sequences with no quality scores, the filtering differed. Generated by immunoSEQ multiplex PCR, the TCRdb table keeps only in-frame clones and is missing some. V and J calls and clone size are those listed in that table; D and trimming were worked out from the DNA. The sample has 2 million to 2.5 million clones, approximately 94% seen once. Study results and caveats: When naive CD4 clonotypes were compared across a handful of donors, approximately 5% were shared.

V was trimmed by 5 bases and J by 2 bases, leaving 9 bases between them. Germline V gives CDR1 SNHLY, CDR2 FYNNEI. This CDR3 comprises 13 residues. The chain combines TRBV2 with TRBJ1-1; the D gene is possibly TRBD1 (6 bases). The specimen sequenced was naive CD4+ T cells sorted from blood. Noted subset: CD45RA+ positively selected. The sequence derives from a man aged 18 to 35 in good health. The CDR3, as DNA: TGTGCCAGCAGTCGACAGGTTAACACTGAAGCTTTCTTT. Residues: CASSRQVNTEAFF.